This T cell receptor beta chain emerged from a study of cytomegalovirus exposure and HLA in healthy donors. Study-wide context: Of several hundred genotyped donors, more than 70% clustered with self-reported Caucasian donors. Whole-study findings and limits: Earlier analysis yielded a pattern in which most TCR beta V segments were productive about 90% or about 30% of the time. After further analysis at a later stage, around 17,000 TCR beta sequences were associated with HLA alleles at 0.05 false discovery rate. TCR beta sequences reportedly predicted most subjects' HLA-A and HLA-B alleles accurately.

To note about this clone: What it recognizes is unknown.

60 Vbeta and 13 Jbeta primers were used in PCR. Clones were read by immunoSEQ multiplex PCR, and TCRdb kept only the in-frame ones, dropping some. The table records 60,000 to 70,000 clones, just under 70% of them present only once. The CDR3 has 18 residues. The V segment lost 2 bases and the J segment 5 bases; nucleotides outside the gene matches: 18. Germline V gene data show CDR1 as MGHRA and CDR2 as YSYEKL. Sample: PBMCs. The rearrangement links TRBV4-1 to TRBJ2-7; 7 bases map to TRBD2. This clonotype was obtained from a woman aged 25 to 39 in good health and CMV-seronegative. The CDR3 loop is CASSQYEAGPFTLDEQYF. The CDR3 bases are TGCGCCAGCAGCCAATACGAAGCGGGGCCCTTTACTCTCGACGAGCAGTACTTC.